This TCR beta chain appears in the sequencing data of a study of PD-1 blockade in classical Hodgkin lymphoma. Study-level points and caveats: Reports indicated that newly diagnosed patients had lower baseline TCR diversity than healthy donors did. With respect to the repertoire differences, their causes, possibly disease activity or prior therapy, remain undefined.

TCRdb keeps only in-frame clones here, not all; method: immunoSEQ multiplex PCR. The repertoire holds about 21,000 clones, with less than 95% as singletons. Stated time point: newly diagnosed, previously untreated cHL patient sample. Untreated, newly diagnosed classical Hodgkin lymphoma PBMCs were comparators. Note on this clone: The antigen is not known.

CDR1 LNHNV and CDR2 YYDKDF come from the germline V gene (reference sequence). CDR3 size: 15 residues. Unmatched junction bases numbered 14, after V lost 8 bases and J lost 5 bases. Input material: peripheral blood mononuclear cells (PBMCs). The chain recombines TRBV15 with TRBJ2-5, with 7 positions matching TRBD2. The TCR sequence derives from a human donor with classical Hodgkin lymphoma. The CDR3 region is CATADHGGEGETQYF. The CDR3 region has the DNA TGTGCCACCGCGGATCATGGTGGGGAGGGGGAGACCCAGTACTTC.